Sequencing of this T cell receptor beta chain was carried out in a study of blood T cell repertoires in COVID-19. Sequencing used immunoSEQ multiplex PCR; TCRdb keeps in-frame clones, though not all of them. This sample has around 330,000 clones, with around 90% found just once. Germline V lookup: CDR1 LGHDT, CDR2 YNNKEL (reference sequence). CDR3 length equals 18 residues. After removal of 4 bases from V and 1 base from J, the junction contained 15 bases not matched to a gene. The receptor was derived from a man in his sixties who had recovered from COVID-19. Source material: PBMCs or T cells enriched from blood (not recorded which). This sequence joins TRBV3-1 (or the pseudogene TRBV3-2) and TRBJ2-5; 7 bases line up with TRBD2. The CDR3 here is CASSRRRGDLRGQETQYF. CDR3 DNA: TGTGCCAGCAGCCGACGACGGGGGGACCTTCGGGGCCAAGAGACCCAGTACTTC.